One sample yielded the 30 T cell receptor beta chains listed below, sequenced in a study of identical twins. TCRdb used MiXCR to reprocess the 5' RACE reads, holding one entry per CDR3 protein. This table has over 600,000 distinct CDR3 sequences, around 20% appearing once. Another study also made use of these data, one on T cells expressing NK-cell markers.

Sequenced material: PBMCs. All receptors come from a woman younger than 30 in good health.

The chain joins TRBV3-1 to TRBJ2-5, with D perhaps assigned TRBD1 or TRBD2 (5 bases each). The CDR3 is 13 residues long. V lost 4 bases and J 9 bases, leaving 15 bases between the germline ends. CDR1 and CDR2 (germline): LGHDT, YNNKEL (reference sequence). The CDR3 here is CASSREGWWPQYF. DNA for the CDR3: TGTGCCAGCAGCCGAGAGGGGTGGTGGCCCCAGTACTTC.

J is TRBJ2-1 and V is TRBV21-1; the table's D call, TRBD2, was not checked against the DNA. TRBV21-1 is a pseudogene locus. This CDR3 has 16 residues. CDR3 DNA sequence: TGTGCCAGCAGCCCATGGGGAGGGACTTGTTACAATGAGCAGTTCTTC. Translating gives CASSPWGGTCYNEQFF.

CDR3 protein: CASSRGASGSMYEQYF. CDR3 DNA sequence: TGTGCCAGCAGTCGTGGGGCTAGCGGGAGCATGTACGAGCAGTACTTC. This chain connects TRBV6-2 or TRBV6-3 to TRBJ2-7, with 10 bases fitting TRBD2. The length of the CDR3 is 16 residues. The V and J ends lost 5 bases and 4 bases, in that order; junction bases with no gene match: 11. Germline V gene data show CDR1 as MNHEY and CDR2 as SVGEGT.

Only a few counts were recorded for this clonotype. This chain joins TRBV4-1 and TRBJ2-3; D is perhaps TRBD2 (6 bases). V gave up 3 bases and J gave up 2 bases, with 15 bases separating them. The CDR3 runs to 16 residues. In germline, CDR1 is MGHRA, CDR2 YSYEKL. The DNA of the CDR3 is TGCGCCAGCAGCCACAAAACTAGCAAAGCCACAGATACGCAGTATTTT. It specifies CASSHKTSKATDTQYF.

The V gene is TRBV5-1, the J gene TRBJ2-5; 14 bases are a match to TRBD2. The length of the CDR3 is 16 residues. Looked up from germline, CDR1 is SGHRS and CDR2 is YFSETQ. Unmatched junction bases numbered 9, after V lost 6 bases and J lost 5 bases. Here the CDR3 reads CASTLTSGRAVETQYF. CDR3 in DNA: TGCGCCAGCACCCTGACTAGCGGGAGGGCCGTGGAGACCCAGTACTTC.

This clonotype was detected only a few times. The chain is built from TRBV20-1 and TRBJ2-5, with a possible D match to TRBD2 (7 bases). Germline V gives CDR1 DFQATT, CDR2 SNEGSKA (reference sequence). The CDR3 is 14 amino acids. The germline V and J ends were trimmed by 5 bases and 2 bases, with 15 bases remaining between them. The CDR3: CSAGWGGEQETQYF. The CDR3 DNA reads TGCAGTGCTGGCTGGGGGGGCGAACAAGAGACCCAGTACTTC.

V usage is TRBV5-5 and J usage is TRBJ1-1; maybe TRBD1 (6 bases). Trimming shortened V by 4 bases and J by 7 bases, and 17 bases separated the two germline ends. Germline CDR1 and CDR2: SGHKS and YYEKEE (reference sequence). The CDR3 covers 14 residues. The CDR3: CASSLYYRVLEAFF. The CDR3 DNA reads as TGTGCCAGCAGCCTATATTACAGGGTCCTTGAAGCTTTCTTT.

This clonotype was detected a few times. This sequence joins TRBV7-2 and TRBJ2-3; D uncertain. V was cut by 6 bases and J by 10 bases, with 11 bases left in between. This CDR3 is 11 amino acids long. In germline, CDR1 is SGHTA, CDR2 FQGNSA. CDR3 loop: CASRDSRAQYF. The DNA for the CDR3 is TGTGCCAGCAGGGATTCTCGCGCGCAGTATTTT.

This clonotype was found a few times. The V call is TRBV6-5, the J call TRBJ2-1; TRBD2 agrees at 10 bases. Germline V gene sequence: CDR1 MNHEY, CDR2 SVGAGI. The CDR3 loop spans 18 amino acids. With 3 bases clipped from V and 0 bases from J, the junction kept 8 bases outside the gene matches. Here the CDR3 reads CASSYPSGSSSSYNEQFF. CDR3 coding DNA: TGTGCCAGCAGTTATCCTAGCGGGAGTTCTAGCTCCTACAATGAGCAGTTCTTC.

This clonotype has more than one count but fewer than ten. The gene calls are TRBV12-3 or TRBV12-4 and TRBJ2-7; 10 positions agree with TRBD1. There are 14 residues in the CDR3. V gave up 6 bases and J gave up 5 bases; unmatched junction bases: 7. The CDR3 is CASSRRQGANEQYF. CDR3 in DNA: TGTGCCAGCAGCAGAAGACAGGGGGCGAACGAGCAGTACTTC.

The chain links TRBV12-3 or TRBV12-4 to TRBJ2-5; D is uncertain. V dropped 5 bases and J dropped 4 bases, with 14 bases sitting between them. The CDR3 spans 14 residues. CDR3 in DNA: TGTGCCAGCAGTCCTAGGCCTGACGGAGAGACCCAGTACTTC. This sequence encodes CASSPRPDGETQYF.

V and J are TRBV20-1 and TRBJ2-1; 8 bases are a match to TRBD2. Germline-derived CDR1 and CDR2 are DFQATT and SNEGSKA (reference sequence). The ends lost 4 bases at V and 5 bases at J; junction bases unmatched: 4. The CDR3 consists of 13 residues. Here the CDR3 reads CSAISGSNNEQFF. The CDR3, as DNA: TGCAGTGCTATAAGCGGGAGCAACAATGAGCAGTTCTTC.

This clonotype was seen more than once but under ten times. This rearrangement joins TRBV29-1 to TRBJ1-4; D is ambiguous. Trimming shortened V by 6 bases and J by 4 bases, and 12 bases separated the two germline ends. The CDR3 consists of 13 residues. Germline CDR1 reads SQVTM; CDR2 reads ANQGSEA. The CDR3 DNA follows: TGCAGCGTCCTTCCAGGAAATAATGAAAAACTGTTTTTT. Its translation is CSVLPGNNEKLFF.

This clonotype was recorded a few times. V gene TRBV3-1 combines with J gene TRBJ2-5; TRBD2 might be the D (6 bases). The germline CDR1 and CDR2 sequences are LGHDT and YNNKEL (reference sequence). The V gene lost 10 bases and the J gene lost 4 bases, with 19 bases spanning the gap. CDR3 length: 14 amino acids. The DNA for the CDR3 is TGTGCCACCGGGCACCCGGGAGAAAGAGAGACCCAGTACTTC. As protein: CATGHPGERETQYF.

The chain combines TRBV20-1 with TRBJ2-7; perhaps D is TRBD1 or TRBD2 (5 bases each). V shed 5 bases and J shed 3 bases, with 20 bases lying between them. Germline values: CDR1 DFQATT, CDR2 SNEGSKA (reference sequence). The CDR3 has 15 amino acids. The CDR3 nucleotides read TGCAGTGCTGCCTACTCCAAACGGGGCTTCTACGAGCAGTACTTC. Its translation is CSAAYSKRGFYEQYF.

At least ten counts were recorded for this clonotype. This chain uses TRBV7-2 with TRBJ2-3; D is unclear. The CDR3 length is 12 residues. Trimming removed 5 bases at V and 3 bases at J, with 6 bases between. CDR1 is SGHTA, CDR2 FQGNSA, per germline. CDR3 in amino acids: CASSQRTDTQYF. As DNA, the CDR3 is TGTGCCAGCAGCCAGAGGACAGATACGCAGTATTTT.

V gene TRBV20-1 combines with J gene TRBJ2-7; 9 nucleotides match TRBD1. The CDR3 has 15 residues. Germline assignment: CDR1 DFQATT and CDR2 SNEGSKA (reference sequence). The trim removed 2 bases at V and 6 bases at J, leaving 11 bases unmatched. The CDR3 bases are TGCAGTGCTAGACCCCCGGACAGGGGAGGCTCCGAGCAGTACTTC. It encodes CSARPPDRGGSEQYF.

This clonotype was observed a handful of times. This chain uses TRBV7-3 with TRBJ2-5; 8 positions agree with TRBD1. The CDR3 length is 14 residues. V was pared by 5 bases and J by 4 bases, with 6 bases of the junction left unmatched. CDR1 is SGHTA and CDR2 is FQGTGA in the germline V gene. The CDR3 spells CASSPGTGPETQYF. The CDR3 nucleotides are TGTGCCAGCAGCCCGGGGACAGGACCAGAGACCCAGTACTTC. The entire variable domain, with the rest obtained from reference TRBV7-3 and TRBJ2-5, is as follows: GAGVSQTPSNKVTEKGKYVELRCDPISGHTALYWYRQSLGQGPEFLIYFQGTGAADDSGLPNDRFFAVRPEGSVSTLKIQRTERGDSAVYLCASSPGTGPETQYFGPGTRLLVL.

The V and J genes are TRBV12-3 or TRBV12-4 and TRBJ2-7; TRBD2 agrees at 10 bases. The V segment lost 7 bases and the J segment 4 bases; nucleotides outside the gene matches: 10. The CDR3 totals 15 residues. CDR3 loop: CASTNSGRAPYEQYF. CDR3 coding DNA: TGTGCCAGCACTAACAGCGGGAGGGCTCCTTACGAGCAGTACTTC.

In its sample, this clonotype was seen a few times. The rearrangement links TRBV20-1 to TRBJ2-7; 10 nucleotides line up with TRBD2. The length of the CDR3 is 13 residues. V lost 5 bases, J lost 7 bases, and 8 bases stayed unmatched. The germline CDR1 and CDR2 sequences are DFQATT and SNEGSKA (reference sequence). Here the CDR3 DNA reads TGCAGTGCTCGGATTACTAGCGGGAAAGAGCAGTACTTC. This sequence encodes CSARITSGKEQYF.

The chain joins TRBV10-3 to TRBJ2-7; weak D call: TRBD2 (6 bases). The ends were cut back, 10 bases at V and 0 bases at J, with 13 bases in the middle. This CDR3 has 13 residues. Germline CDR1 ENHRY, CDR2 SYGVKD. The CDR3 DNA reads TGTGCCACCAGAGTAGCGGCCTCCTACGAGCAGTACTTC. Its translation: CATRVAASYEQYF.

In this sample, this clonotype turned up many times. The rearrangement joins TRBV12-3 or TRBV12-4 to TRBJ2-7; D remains ambiguous. Deletions cut 5 bases from V and 2 bases from J, with 4 bases between. The CDR3 length is 11 residues. The CDR3 DNA is TGTGCCAGCAGTGCACCCTACGAGCAGTACTTC. Residues: CASSAPYEQYF.

In its sample, this clonotype was seen a few times. The genes are TRBV12-3 or TRBV12-4 and TRBJ2-5, with 10 positions matching TRBD2. V lost 4 bases and J lost 4; bases outside the gene matches: 6. This CDR3 has 15 amino acids. The CDR3 DNA sequence: TGTGCCAGCAGTTCACCCACTAGCGGGATAGAGACCCAGTACTTC. Translated: CASSSPTSGIETQYF.

There are a few counts of this clonotype. The V call is TRBV29-1, the J call TRBJ2-5; 7 bases match TRBD1. From germline, CDR1 is SQVTM and CDR2 ANQGSEA. This CDR3 has 11 residues. The V and J ends lost 5 bases and 4 bases, in that order; junction bases with no gene match: 1. CDR3 bases: TGCAGCGTTTACAGGGGAGAGACCCAGTACTTC. Its protein product is CSVYRGETQYF. The entire variable domain, with the rest obtained from reference TRBV29-1 and TRBJ2-5, is as follows: SAVISQKPSRDICQRGTSLTIQCQVDSQVTMMFWYRQQPGQSLTLIATANQGSEATYESGFVIDKFPISRPNLTFSTLTVSNMSPEDSSIYLCSVYRGETQYFGPGTRLLVL.

The chain combines TRBV20-1 with TRBJ1-2; a weak D match, TRBD1 (5 bases). The V gene lost 4 bases and the J gene lost 8 bases, with 17 bases spanning the gap. Germline lookup yields CDR1 DFQATT and CDR2 SNEGSKA (reference sequence). The length of the CDR3 is 13 residues. The CDR3 is CSAMTRDLGGYTF. The CDR3 bases are TGCAGTGCTATGACCCGGGACCTAGGGGGCTACACCTTC.

The chain has TRBV20-1 and TRBJ2-2; maybe TRBD2 (6 bases). The CDR3 contains 15 residues. The V and J ends lost 6 bases and 0 bases respectively, with 14 bases between them. The germline V gene has CDR1 DFQATT and CDR2 SNEGSKA (reference sequence). The CDR3 protein is CSATQGGANTGELFF. DNA for the CDR3: TGCAGTGCCACCCAAGGAGGGGCGAACACCGGGGAGCTGTTTTTT.

The genes are TRBV29-1 and TRBJ1-1; the D is unclear. Looked up from germline, CDR1 is SQVTM and CDR2 is ANQGSEA. The V and J ends lost 3 bases and 8 bases respectively, with 4 bases between them. The CDR3 is made up of 9 amino acids. CDR3 in amino acids: CSVELEAFF. The CDR3, as DNA: TGCAGCGTTGAGCTAGAAGCTTTCTTT.

The chain combines TRBV5-1 with TRBJ2-1; D is unclear. The CDR3 is 14 residues long. V was trimmed by 0 bases and J by 5 bases, leaving 9 bases between them. Per germline, CDR1 SGHRS and CDR2 YFSETQ. CDR3 sequence reads: CASSLDNGHNEQFF. CDR3 DNA: TGCGCCAGCAGCTTGGATAACGGACACAATGAGCAGTTCTTC.

The chain combines TRBV20-1 with TRBJ2-3; TRBD1 aligns across 7 bases. This CDR3 has 15 residues. Germline V gives CDR1 DFQATT, CDR2 SNEGSKA (reference sequence). The V and J ends lost 5 bases and 1 base, in that order; junction bases with no gene match: 9. The CDR3: CSARQQGERTDTQYF. The DNA for the CDR3 is TGCAGTGCTCGGCAGCAGGGGGAGCGCACAGATACGCAGTATTTT.

The sample holds a few counts of this clonotype. CDR3 coding DNA: TGTGCCAGCAGCCCCCCTCTGGCGGGGGGTTTCTATGAGCAGTTCTTC. The encoded protein is CASSPPLAGGFYEQFF. The rearrangement uses TRBV3-1 and TRBJ2-1; 8 bases line up with TRBD2. The germline V gene has CDR1 LGHDT and CDR2 YNNKEL (reference sequence). V lost 4 bases to trimming and J lost 8 bases; unmatched junction nucleotides: 13. This CDR3 is 16 amino acids long.